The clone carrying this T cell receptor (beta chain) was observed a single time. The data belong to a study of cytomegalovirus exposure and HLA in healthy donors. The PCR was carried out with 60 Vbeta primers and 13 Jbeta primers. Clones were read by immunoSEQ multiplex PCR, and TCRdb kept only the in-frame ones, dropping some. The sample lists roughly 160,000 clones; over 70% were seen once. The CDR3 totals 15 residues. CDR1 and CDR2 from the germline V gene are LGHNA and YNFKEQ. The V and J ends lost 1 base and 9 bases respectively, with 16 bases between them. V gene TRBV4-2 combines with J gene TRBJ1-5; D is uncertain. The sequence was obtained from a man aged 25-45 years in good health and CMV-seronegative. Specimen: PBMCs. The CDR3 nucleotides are TGTGCCAGCAGCCAAGCTCAAGGAGGGATGGGGCCCCAGCATTTT. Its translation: CASSQAQGGMGPQHF.